This TCR beta chain was identified in a study of OX40 agonist ivuxolimab in advanced cancers. Study context: Patients were treated with ivuxolimab, an agonistic anti-OX40 (CD134) antibody. Study-level results: Researchers did not establish what antigens the expanded peripheral T cells target.

The ends were cut back, 2 bases at V and 6 bases at J, with 11 bases in the middle. CDR1 and CDR2 (germline): KGHSH, LQKENI. The CDR3 contains 13 residues. Turning to this clone: Its antigen is not known.

Systemic immunosuppression or a history of autoimmune disease excluded patients. Generated by immunoSEQ multiplex PCR, the TCRdb table keeps only in-frame clones and is missing some. The sample shows under 20,000 clones, 86% of them seen only once. The sequences come from CD4+ or CD8+ T cells sorted from blood, collected in a trial of the OX40 agonist ivuxolimab. The rearrangement joins TRBV18 to TRBJ2-7; the D gene could be TRBD1 or TRBD2 (5 bases each). The clonotype comes from an adult with an advanced solid tumor such as melanoma, head and neck, liver or kidney cancer. The DNA for the CDR3 is TGTGCCAGCTCACCATCGGGGCTTGCCGAGCAGTACTTC. Its translation: CASSPSGLAEQYF.